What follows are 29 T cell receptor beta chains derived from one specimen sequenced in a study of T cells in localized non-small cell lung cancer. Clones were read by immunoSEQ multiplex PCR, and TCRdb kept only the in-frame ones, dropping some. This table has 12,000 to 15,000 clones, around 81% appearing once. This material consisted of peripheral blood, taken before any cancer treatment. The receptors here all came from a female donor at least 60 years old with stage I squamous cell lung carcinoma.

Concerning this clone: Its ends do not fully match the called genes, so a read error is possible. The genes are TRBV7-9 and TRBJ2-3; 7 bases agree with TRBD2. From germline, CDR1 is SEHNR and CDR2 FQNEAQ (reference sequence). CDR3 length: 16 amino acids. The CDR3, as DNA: TGTGACAGCAGCCAGCCCCAGGCGGGGGACACAGATACGCAGTATTTT. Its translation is CDSSQPQAGDTDTQYF.

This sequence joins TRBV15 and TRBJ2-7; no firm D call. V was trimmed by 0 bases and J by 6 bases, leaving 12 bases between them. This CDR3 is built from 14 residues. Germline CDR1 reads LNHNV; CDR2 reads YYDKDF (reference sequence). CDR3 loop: CATSRDLLSGEQYF. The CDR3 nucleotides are TGTGCCACCAGCAGAGATCTTCTTTCCGGCGAGCAGTACTTC.

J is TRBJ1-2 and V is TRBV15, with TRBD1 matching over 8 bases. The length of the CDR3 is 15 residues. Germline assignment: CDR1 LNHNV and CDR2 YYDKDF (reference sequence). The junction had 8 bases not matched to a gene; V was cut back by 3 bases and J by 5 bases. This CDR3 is CATSSSKDREYGYTF. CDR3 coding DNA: TGTGCCACCAGCAGTTCCAAGGACAGGGAATATGGCTACACCTTC.

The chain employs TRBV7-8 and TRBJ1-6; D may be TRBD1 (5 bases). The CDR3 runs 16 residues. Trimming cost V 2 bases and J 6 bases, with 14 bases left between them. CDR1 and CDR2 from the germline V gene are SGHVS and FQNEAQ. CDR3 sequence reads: CASSLPRGVSNSPLHF. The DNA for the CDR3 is TGTGCCAGCAGCTTACCGCGAGGGGTCAGTAATTCACCCCTCCACTTT. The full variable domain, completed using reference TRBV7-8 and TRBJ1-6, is GAGVSQSPRYKVAKRGQDVALRCDPISGHVSLFWYQQALGQGPEFLTYFQNEAQLDKSGLPSDRFFAERPEGSVSTLKIQRTQQEDSAVYLCASSLPRGVSNSPLHFGNGTRLTVT.

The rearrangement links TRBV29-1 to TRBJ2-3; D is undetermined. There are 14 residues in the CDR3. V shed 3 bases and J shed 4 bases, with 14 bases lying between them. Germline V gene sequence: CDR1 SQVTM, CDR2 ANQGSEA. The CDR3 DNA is TGCAGCGTTGATGCAAGTATCCGTCCAGATACGCAGTATTTT. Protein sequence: CSVDASIRPDTQYF.

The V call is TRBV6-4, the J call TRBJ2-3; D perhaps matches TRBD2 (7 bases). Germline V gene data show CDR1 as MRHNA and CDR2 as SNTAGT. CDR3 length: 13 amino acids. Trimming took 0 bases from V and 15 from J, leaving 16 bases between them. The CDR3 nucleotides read TGTGCCAGCAGTGACTCTCGGGGGGCGAGTATTTATTTT. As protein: CASSDSRGASIYF.

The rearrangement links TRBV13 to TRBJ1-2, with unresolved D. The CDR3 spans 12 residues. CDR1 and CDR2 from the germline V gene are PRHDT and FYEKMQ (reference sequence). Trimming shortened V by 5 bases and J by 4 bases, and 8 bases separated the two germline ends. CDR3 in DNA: TGTGCCAGCAGCGAACAGCTCTATGGCTACACCTTC. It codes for CASSEQLYGYTF.

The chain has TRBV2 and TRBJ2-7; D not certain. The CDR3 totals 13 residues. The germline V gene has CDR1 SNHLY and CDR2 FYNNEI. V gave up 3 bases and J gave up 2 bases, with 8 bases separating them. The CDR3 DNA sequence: TGTGCCAGCAGTGATAGGGTAGCCTACGAGCAGTACTTC. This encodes CASSDRVAYEQYF.

As DNA, the CDR3 is TGTGCCAGCAGCTTAGAGCCGAGTGAAAAACTGTTTTTT. The encoded protein is CASSLEPSEKLFF. V usage is TRBV7-2 and J usage is TRBJ1-4; D is unresolved. Trimming removed 1 base at V and 7 bases at J, with 7 bases between. In germline, CDR1 is SGHTA, CDR2 FQGNSA. The CDR3 contains 13 residues. The full variable domain, completed using reference TRBV7-2 and TRBJ1-4, is GAGVSQSPSNKVTEKGKDVELRCDPISGHTALYWYRQSLGQGLEFLIYFQGNSAPDKSGLPSDRFSAERTGGSVSTLTIQRTQQEDSAVYLCASSLEPSEKLFFGSGTQLSVL.

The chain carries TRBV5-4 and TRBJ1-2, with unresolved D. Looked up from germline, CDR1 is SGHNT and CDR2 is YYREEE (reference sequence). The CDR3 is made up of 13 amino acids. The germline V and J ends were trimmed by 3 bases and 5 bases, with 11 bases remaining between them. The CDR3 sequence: CASSSTRNYGYTF. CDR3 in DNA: TGTGCCAGCAGCTCTACAAGGAATTATGGCTACACCTTC.

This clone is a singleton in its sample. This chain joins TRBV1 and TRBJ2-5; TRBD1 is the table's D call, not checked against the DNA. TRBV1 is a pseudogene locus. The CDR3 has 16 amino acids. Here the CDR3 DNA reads TGCACCAGCAGCCAAGATCCCAGGACAGAACAAGAGACCCAGTACTTC. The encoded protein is CTSSQDPRTEQETQYF.

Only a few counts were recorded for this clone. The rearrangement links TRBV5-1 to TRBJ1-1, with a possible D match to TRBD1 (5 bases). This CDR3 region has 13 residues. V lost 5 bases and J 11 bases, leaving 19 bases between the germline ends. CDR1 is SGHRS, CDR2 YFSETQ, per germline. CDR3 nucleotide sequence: TGCGCCAGCAGGACCCCCCCGGGGCCATGGGCTTTCTTT. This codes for CASRTPPGPWAFF.

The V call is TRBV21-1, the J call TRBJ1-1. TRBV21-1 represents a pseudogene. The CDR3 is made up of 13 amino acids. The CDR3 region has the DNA TGTGCCAGCAGCAAAATGGGATACAATTCGGCTTTCTTT. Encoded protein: CASSKMGYNSAFF.

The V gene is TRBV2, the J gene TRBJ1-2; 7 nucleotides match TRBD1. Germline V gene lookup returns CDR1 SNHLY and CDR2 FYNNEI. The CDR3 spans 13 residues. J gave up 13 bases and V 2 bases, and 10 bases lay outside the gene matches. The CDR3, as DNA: TGTGCCAGCAGTGAACTGGCCAGGGGGGGAGTCACCTTC. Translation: CASSELARGGVTF.

The CDR3 loop reads CASSFIRTGYDEQYF. The CDR3 DNA reads TGTGCCAGCAGTTTTATCAGGACAGGGTATGACGAGCAGTACTTC. This chain links TRBV27 with TRBJ2-7, with 8 bases fitting TRBD1. CDR3 length: 15 amino acids. Germline CDR1 MNHEY, CDR2 SMNVEV (reference sequence). V was pared by 3 bases and J by 5 bases, with 9 bases of the junction left unmatched.

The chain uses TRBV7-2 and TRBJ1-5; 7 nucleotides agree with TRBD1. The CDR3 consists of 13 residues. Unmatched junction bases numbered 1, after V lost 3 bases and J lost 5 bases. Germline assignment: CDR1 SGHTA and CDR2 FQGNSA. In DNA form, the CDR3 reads TGTGCCAGCAGCTTCCAGGGGGATCAGCCCCAGCATTTT. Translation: CASSFQGDQPQHF. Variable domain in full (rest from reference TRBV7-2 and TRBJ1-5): GAGVSQSPSNKVTEKGKDVELRCDPISGHTALYWYRQSLGQGLEFLIYFQGNSAPDKSGLPSDRFSAERTGGSVSTLTIQRTQQEDSAVYLCASSFQGDQPQHFGDGTRLSIL.

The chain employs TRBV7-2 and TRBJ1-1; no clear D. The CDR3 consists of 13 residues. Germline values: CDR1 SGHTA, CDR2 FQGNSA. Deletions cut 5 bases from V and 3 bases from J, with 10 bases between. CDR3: CASSPRTDTEAFF. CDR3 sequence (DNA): TGTGCCAGCAGCCCGAGGACGGACACTGAAGCTTTCTTT.

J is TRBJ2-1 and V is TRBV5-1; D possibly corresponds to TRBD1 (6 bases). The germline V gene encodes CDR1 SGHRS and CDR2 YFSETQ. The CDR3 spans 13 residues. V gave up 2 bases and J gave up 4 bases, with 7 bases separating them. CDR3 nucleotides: TGCGCCAGCAGCTTAGGACAGTACAATGAGCAGTTCTTC. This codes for CASSLGQYNEQFF.

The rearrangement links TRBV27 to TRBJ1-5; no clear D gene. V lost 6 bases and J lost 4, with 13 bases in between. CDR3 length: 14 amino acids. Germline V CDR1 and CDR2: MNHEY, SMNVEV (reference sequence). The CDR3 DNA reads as TGTGCCAGCAGCGATAGAGGCGGAAATCAGCCCCAGCATTTT. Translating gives CASSDRGGNQPQHF.

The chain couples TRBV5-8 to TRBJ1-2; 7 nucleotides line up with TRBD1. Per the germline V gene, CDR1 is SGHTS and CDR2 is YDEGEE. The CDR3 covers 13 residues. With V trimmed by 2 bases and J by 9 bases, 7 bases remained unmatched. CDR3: CASSFKRTGSYTF. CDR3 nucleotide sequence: TGTGCCAGCAGCTTCAAACGGACAGGTAGCTACACCTTC.

The CDR3 nucleotides are TGTGCCAGCAGTGAATATGGGACGGGCTCGAACACCGGGGAGCTGTTTTTT. As protein: CASSEYGTGSNTGELFF. V is TRBV25-1 and J is TRBJ2-2, with D perhaps being TRBD1 or TRBD2 (5 bases each). Germline V gene sequence: CDR1 MGHDK, CDR2 SYGVNS. The ends were cut back, 0 bases at V and 0 bases at J, with 11 bases in the middle. The CDR3 consists of 17 residues.

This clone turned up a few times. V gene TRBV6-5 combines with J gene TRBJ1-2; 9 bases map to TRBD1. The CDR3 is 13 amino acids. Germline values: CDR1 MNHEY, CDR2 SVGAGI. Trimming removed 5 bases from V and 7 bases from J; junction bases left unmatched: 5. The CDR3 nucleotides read TGTGCCAGCAGTAACAGGGGGCCTGTTGGCTACACCTTC. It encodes CASSNRGPVGYTF.

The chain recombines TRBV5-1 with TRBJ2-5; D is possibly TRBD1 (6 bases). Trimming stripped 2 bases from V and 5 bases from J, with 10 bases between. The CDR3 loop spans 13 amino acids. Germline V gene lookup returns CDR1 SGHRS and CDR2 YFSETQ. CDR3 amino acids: CASSFEGVETQYF. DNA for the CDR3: TGCGCCAGCAGCTTCGAGGGGGTGGAGACCCAGTACTTC.

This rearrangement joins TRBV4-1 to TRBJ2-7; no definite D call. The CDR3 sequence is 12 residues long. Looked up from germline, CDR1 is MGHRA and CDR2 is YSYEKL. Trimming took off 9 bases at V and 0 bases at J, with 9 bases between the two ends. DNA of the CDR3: TGCGCCAGTCAAGGGCTCTCCTACGAGCAGTACTTC. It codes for CASQGLSYEQYF.

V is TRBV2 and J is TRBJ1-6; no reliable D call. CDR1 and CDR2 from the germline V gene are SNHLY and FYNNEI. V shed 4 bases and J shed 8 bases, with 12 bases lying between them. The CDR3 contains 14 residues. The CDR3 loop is CASSAKGGDSPLHF. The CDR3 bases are TGTGCCAGCAGTGCTAAGGGCGGGGATTCACCCCTCCACTTT.

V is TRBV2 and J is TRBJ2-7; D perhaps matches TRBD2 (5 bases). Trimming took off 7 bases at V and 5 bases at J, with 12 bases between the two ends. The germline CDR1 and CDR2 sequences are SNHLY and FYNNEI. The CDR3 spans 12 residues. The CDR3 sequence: CASIREGHEQYF. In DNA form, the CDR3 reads TGTGCCAGCATCCGAGAGGGTCACGAGCAGTACTTC.

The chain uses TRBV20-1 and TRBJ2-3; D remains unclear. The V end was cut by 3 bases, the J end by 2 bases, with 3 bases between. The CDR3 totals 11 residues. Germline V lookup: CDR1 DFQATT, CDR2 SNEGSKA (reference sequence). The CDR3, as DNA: TGCAGTGCTAGTCCCACAGATACGCAGTATTTT. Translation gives CSASPTDTQYF.

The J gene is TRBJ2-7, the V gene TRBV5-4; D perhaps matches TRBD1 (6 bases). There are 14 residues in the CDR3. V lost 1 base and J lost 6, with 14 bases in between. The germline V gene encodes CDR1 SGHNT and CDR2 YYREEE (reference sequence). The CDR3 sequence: CASSLPGGRAEQYF. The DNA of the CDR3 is TGTGCCAGCAGCTTGCCTGGGGGCCGGGCCGAGCAGTACTTC.

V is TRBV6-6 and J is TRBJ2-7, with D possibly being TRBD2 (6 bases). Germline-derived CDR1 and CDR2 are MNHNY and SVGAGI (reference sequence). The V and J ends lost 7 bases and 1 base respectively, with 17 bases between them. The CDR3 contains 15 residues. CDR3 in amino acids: CASTDGGLASYEQYF. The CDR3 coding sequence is TGTGCCAGCACCGACGGGGGATTGGCGTCCTACGAGCAGTACTTC.